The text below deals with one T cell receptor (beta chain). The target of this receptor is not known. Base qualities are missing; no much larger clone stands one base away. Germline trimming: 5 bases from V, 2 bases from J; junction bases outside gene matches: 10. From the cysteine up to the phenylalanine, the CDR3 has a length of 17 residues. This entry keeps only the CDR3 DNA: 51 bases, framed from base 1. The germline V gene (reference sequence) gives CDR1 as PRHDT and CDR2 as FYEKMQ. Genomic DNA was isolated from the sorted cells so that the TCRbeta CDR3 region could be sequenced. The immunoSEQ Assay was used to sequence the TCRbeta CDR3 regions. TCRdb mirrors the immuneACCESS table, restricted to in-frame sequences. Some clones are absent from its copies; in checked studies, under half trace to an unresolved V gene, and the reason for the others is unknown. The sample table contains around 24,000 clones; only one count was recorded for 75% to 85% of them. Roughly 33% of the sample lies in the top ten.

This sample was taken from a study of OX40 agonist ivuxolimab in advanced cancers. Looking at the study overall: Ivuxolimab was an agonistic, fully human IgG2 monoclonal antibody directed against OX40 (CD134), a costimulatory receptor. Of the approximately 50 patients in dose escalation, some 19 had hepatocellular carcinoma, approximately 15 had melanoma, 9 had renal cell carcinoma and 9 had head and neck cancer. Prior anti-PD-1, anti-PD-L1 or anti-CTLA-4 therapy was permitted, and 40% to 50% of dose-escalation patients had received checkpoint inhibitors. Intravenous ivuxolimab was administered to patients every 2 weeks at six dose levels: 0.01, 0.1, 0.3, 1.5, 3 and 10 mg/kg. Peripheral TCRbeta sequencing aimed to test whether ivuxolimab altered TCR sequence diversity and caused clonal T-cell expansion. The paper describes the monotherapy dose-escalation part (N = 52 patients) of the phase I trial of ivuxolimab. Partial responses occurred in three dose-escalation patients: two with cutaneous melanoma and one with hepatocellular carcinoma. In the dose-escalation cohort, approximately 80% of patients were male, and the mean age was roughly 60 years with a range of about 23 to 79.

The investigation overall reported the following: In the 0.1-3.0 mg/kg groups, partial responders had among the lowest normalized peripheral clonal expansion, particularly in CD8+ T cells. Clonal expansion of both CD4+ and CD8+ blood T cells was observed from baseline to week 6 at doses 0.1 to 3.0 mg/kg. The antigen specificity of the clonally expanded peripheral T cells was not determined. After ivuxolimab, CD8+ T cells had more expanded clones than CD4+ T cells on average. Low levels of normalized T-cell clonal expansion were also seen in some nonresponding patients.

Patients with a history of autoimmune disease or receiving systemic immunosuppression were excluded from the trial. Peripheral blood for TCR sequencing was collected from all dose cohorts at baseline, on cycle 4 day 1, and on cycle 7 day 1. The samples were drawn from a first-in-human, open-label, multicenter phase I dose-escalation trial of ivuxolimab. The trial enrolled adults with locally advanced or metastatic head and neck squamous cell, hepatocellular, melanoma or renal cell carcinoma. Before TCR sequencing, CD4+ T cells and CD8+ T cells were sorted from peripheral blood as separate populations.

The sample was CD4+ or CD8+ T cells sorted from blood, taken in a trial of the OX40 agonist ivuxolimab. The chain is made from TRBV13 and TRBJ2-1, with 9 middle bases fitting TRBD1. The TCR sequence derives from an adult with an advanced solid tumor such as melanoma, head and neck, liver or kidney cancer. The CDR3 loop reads CASSLLIWDRAYNEQFF. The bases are TGTGCCAGCAGCCTACTAATCTGGGACAGGGCCTACAATGAGCAGTTCTTC.